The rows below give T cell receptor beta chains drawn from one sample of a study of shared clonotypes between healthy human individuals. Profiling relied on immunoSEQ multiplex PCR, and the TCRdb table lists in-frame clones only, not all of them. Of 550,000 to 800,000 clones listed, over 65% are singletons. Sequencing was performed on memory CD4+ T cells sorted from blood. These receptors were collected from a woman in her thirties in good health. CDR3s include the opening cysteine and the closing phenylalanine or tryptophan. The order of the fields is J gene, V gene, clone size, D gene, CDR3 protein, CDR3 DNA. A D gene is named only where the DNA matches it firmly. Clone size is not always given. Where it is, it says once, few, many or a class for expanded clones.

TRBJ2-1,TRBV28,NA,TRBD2,CASSPVGLAGGFSSDEQFF,TGTGCCAGCAGTCCGGTGGGACTAGCGGGAGGCTTTAGTAGCGATGAGCAGTTCTTC
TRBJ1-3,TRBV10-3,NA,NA,CAISESAGASGNTIYF,TGTGCCATCAGTGAGTCAGCGGGAGCCTCTGGAAACACCATATATTTT
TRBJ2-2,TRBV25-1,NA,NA,CASTNLITGELFF,TGTGCCAGCACAAACTTAATAACCGGGGAGCTGTTTTTT
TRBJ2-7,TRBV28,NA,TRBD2,CASTSTLNSGSFSYEQYF,TGTGCCAGCACAAGCACTCTAAACAGCGGGAGTTTCTCCTACGAGCAGTACTTC
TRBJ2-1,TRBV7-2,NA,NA,CASSPFSLGTGEQFF,TGTGCCAGCAGCCCATTTAGCCTCGGGACGGGTGAGCAGTTCTTC
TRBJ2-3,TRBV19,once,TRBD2,CASSRGTSGRSDTQYF,TGTGCCAGTAGTAGAGGGACTAGCGGGAGGTCCGATACGCAGTATTTT
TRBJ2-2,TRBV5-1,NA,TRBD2,CASTRAGGRATGELFF,TGCGCCAGCACCCGCGCGGGCGGGAGGGCCACCGGGGAGCTGTTTTTT
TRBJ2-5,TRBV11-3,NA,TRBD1,CASSLGGQTRTQYF,TGTGCCAGCAGCTTAGGGGGACAGACACGGACCCAGTACTTC
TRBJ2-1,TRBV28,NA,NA,CASSSPSIVQFF,TGTGCCAGCAGTTCCCCAAGCATCGTGCAGTTCTTC
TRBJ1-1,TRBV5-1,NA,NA,CASSQSTGPRTEAFF,TGCGCCAGCAGCCAGAGCACAGGGCCGAGGACTGAAGCTTTCTTT
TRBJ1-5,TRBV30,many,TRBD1,CAWAGTVSNQPQHF,TGTGCCTGGGCGGGGACAGTTAGCAATCAGCCCCAGCATTTT
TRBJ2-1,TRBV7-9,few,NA,CASSSTGGSPEQFF,TGTGCCAGCAGCTCCACGGGTGGGTCCCCTGAGCAGTTCTTC
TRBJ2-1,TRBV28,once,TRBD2,CASSLLAGVDEQFF,TGTGCCAGCAGTTTACTAGCGGGAGTGGATGAGCAGTTCTTC
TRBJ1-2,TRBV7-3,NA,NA,CASSLTPDRRYGYTF,TGTGCCAGCAGCTTAACACCGGACCGACGCTATGGCTACACCTTC
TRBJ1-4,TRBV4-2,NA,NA,CASSQQENEKLFF,TGTGCCAGCAGCCAACAAGAGAATGAAAAACTGTTTTTT
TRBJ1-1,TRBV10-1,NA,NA,CASSKRPDTEAFF,TGCGCCAGCAGCAAAAGACCCGACACTGAAGCTTTCTTT
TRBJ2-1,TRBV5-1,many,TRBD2,CASSPGAGRASMEQFF,TGCGCCAGCAGCCCGGGGGCCGGGAGGGCCTCTATGGAGCAGTTCTTC
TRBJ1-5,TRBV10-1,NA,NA,CASSAQDAGPQHF,TGCGCCAGCAGTGCCCAAGACGCAGGGCCCCAGCATTTT
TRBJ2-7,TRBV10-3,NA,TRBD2,CAISTSGRGYEQYF,TGTGCCATCAGTACCAGCGGGAGAGGATACGAGCAGTACTTC
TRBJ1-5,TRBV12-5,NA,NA,CANGTPDSNQPQHF,TGTGCAAACGGGACACCGGATAGCAATCAGCCCCAGCATTTT
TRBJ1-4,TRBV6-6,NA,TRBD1,CASSYGQGGEKLFF,TGTGCCAGCAGTTACGGACAGGGGGGTGAAAAACTGTTTTTT
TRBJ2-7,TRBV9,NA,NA,CASSVGLAERGEQYF,TGTGCCAGCAGCGTAGGTTTAGCGGAGAGGGGCGAGCAGTACTTC
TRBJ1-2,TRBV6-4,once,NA,CASSPGHSSNYGYTF,TGTGCCAGCAGCCCGGGACATTCGTCTAACTATGGCTACACCTTC
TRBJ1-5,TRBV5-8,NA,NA,CASSFSHQPQHF,TGTGCCAGCAGCTTCTCGCATCAGCCCCAGCATTTT
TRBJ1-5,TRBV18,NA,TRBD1,CASSPKDRMSNQPQHF,TGTGCCAGCTCACCGAAGGACAGGATGAGCAATCAGCCCCAGCATTTT
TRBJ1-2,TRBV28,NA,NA,CASRPGTATNYGYTF,TGTGCCAGCAGACCGGGGACCGCCACGAACTATGGCTACACCTTC
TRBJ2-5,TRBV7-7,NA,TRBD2,CASSLGAGGSETQYF,TGTGCCAGCAGTTTGGGGGCGGGAGGTTCAGAGACCCAGTACTTC
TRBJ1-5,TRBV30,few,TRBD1,CAWSAGTGAEHQPQHF,TGTGCCTGGAGTGCAGGGACAGGGGCGGAACATCAGCCCCAGCATTTT
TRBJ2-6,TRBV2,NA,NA,CASSDSGASGANVLTF,TGTGCCAGCAGTGACTCAGGCGCCTCTGGGGCCAACGTCCTGACTTTC
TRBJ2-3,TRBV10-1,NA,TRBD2,CASSQSGRPDTQYF,TGCGCCAGCAGTCAAAGCGGGAGGCCAGATACGCAGTATTTT
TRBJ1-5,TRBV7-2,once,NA,CASSLVSLTNQPQHF,TGTGCCAGCAGCTTAGTTTCACTGACTAATCAGCCCCAGCATTTT
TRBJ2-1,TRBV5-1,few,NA,CATAKDSGSYNEQFF,TGCGCCACCGCGAAAGACAGTGGGAGCTACAATGAGCAGTTCTTC
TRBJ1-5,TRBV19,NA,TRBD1,CASTRDRNNQPQHF,TGTGCCAGTACCCGGGACAGGAACAATCAGCCCCAGCATTTT
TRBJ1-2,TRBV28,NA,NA,CASSLPLGPYGYTF,TGTGCCAGCAGTTTACCGTTGGGGCCCTATGGCTACACCTTC
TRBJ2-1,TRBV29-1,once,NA,CSVKARGQPKLDEQFF,TGCAGCGTTAAAGCAAGAGGACAGCCCAAGTTGGATGAGCAGTTCTTC
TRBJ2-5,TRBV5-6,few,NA,CASSLYGDSEETQYF,TGTGCCAGCAGCTTGTATGGCGACTCTGAAGAGACCCAGTACTTC
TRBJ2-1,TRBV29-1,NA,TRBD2,CSVTGLAGGPDRFF,TGCAGCGTTACGGGACTAGCGGGAGGGCCTGACAGGTTCTTC
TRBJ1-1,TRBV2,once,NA,CASRTLGKNTEAFF,TGTGCCAGCAGGACCCTAGGAAAGAACACTGAAGCTTTCTTT
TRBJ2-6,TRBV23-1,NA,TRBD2,CASSQFGLAGYSGANVLTF,TGCGCCAGCAGTCAATTCGGACTAGCGGGTTACTCTGGGGCCAACGTCCTGACTTTC
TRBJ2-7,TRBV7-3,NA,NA,CASSPPYF,TGTGCCAGCAGCCCCCCCTACTTC
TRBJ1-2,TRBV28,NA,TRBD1,CASSTGTGGGYTF,TGTGCCAGCAGCACCGGGACAGGGGGTGGCTACACCTTC
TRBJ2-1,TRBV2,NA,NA,CASSNLSPLDNEQFF,TGTGCCAGCAGCAATTTATCACCCCTAGACAATGAGCAGTTCTTC
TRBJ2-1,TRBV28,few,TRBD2,CATADPLGTTSYNEQFF,TGTGCCACGGCCGATCCTCTCGGGACTACCTCCTACAATGAGCAGTTCTTC
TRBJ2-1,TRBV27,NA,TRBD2,CASSLSKAGGYNEQFF,TGTGCCAGCAGTTTATCGAAAGCGGGGGGATACAATGAGCAGTTCTTC
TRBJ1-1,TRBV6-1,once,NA,CASTLYGEAFF,TGTGCCAGCACCCTTTATGGTGAAGCTTTCTTT
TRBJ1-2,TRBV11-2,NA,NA,CASSFTGAAIYGYTF,TGTGCCAGCAGCTTTACGGGTGCGGCCATCTATGGCTACACCTTC
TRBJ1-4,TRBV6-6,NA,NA,CASSRSSGWDEKLFF,TGTGCCAGCAGTAGAAGCTCAGGGTGGGATGAAAAACTGTTTTTT
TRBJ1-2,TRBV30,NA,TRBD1,CAWSVGQGVANYGYTF,TGTGCCTGGAGTGTCGGTCAGGGGGTGGCTAACTATGGCTACACCTTC
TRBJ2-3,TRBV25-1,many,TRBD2,CASSEMAGASTDTQYF,TGTGCCAGCAGTGAAATGGCGGGAGCAAGCACAGATACGCAGTATTTT
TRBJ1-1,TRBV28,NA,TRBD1,CASSLDGGGQAFF,TGTGCCAGCAGTTTAGATGGAGGGGGCCAAGCTTTCTTT
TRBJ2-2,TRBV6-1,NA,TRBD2,CASRDLGRDTGELFF,TGTGCCAGCAGGGACCTCGGGAGGGACACCGGGGAGCTGTTTTTT
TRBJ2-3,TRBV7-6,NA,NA,CASSLAGGPTDTQYF,TGTGCCAGCAGCTTAGCGGGAGGTCCCACAGATACGCAGTATTTT
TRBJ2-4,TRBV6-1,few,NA,CASSEARLAKNIQYF,TGTGCCAGCAGTGAGGCGAGACTAGCCAAAAACATTCAGTACTTC